A single sample is the source of the 12 T cell receptor beta chains below, sequenced in a study of blood T cell repertoires in COVID-19. Sequenced by immunoSEQ multiplex PCR; TCRdb stores in-frame clones only, minus some. Found here are about 220,000 clones, approximately 80% of them singletons; the top ten hold under 3.5%. Sequenced sample: PBMCs or T cells enriched from blood (not recorded which). Receptors were obtained from a woman aged 55-69 years who had recovered from COVID-19.

V usage is TRBV25-1 and J usage is TRBJ1-1; D is ambiguous. The germline gives CDR1 MGHDK, CDR2 SYGVNS. This CDR3 is built from 12 residues. Deletions cut 6 bases from V and 3 bases from J, with 8 bases between. In nucleotides, the CDR3 is TGTGCCAGCAGAGGAGGAGACACTGAAGCTTTCTTT. Translated, it gives CASRGGDTEAFF.

This clone was observed a handful of times. J is TRBJ1-4 and V is TRBV4-2; D remains ambiguous. V lost 0 bases to trimming and J lost 7 bases, with 15 bases between them. The CDR3 consists of 16 residues. From germline, CDR1 is LGHNA and CDR2 YNFKEQ. This CDR3 reads CASSQDLGPAGEKLFF. CDR3 in DNA: TGTGCCAGCAGCCAAGATTTGGGCCCGGCGGGTGAAAAACTGTTTTTT.

V usage is TRBV4-2 and J usage is TRBJ1-2; D possibly corresponds to TRBD1 (5 bases). This CDR3 has 16 residues. The germline V gene has CDR1 LGHNA and CDR2 YNFKEQ. V lost 0 bases and J lost 8, with 19 bases in between. Written as DNA, the CDR3 is TGTGCCAGCAGCCAAGATACTGGGGGGGTGGAAGGCGGCTACACCTTC. Translating gives CASSQDTGGVEGGYTF.

The chain carries TRBV11-1 and TRBJ1-1; a weak D match, TRBD1 (6 bases). Germline values: CDR1 SGHAT, CDR2 FQDESV (reference sequence). Trimming cost V 5 bases and J 1 base, with 8 bases left between them. This CDR3 is 13 amino acids long. The CDR3 loop is CASSEQGNTEAFF. For the CDR3, the DNA is TGTGCCAGCAGCGAACAGGGGAACACTGAAGCTTTCTTT.

The chain couples TRBV7-2 to TRBJ2-1, with a tentative D call TRBD2 (5 bases). The CDR3 totals 13 residues. V lost 5 bases to trimming and J lost 5 bases, with 10 bases between them. The germline CDR1 and CDR2 sequences are SGHTA and FQGNSA. The CDR3 coding sequence is TGTGCCAGCAGCGCGGGCCGGGACAATGAGCAGTTCTTC. It is translated as CASSAGRDNEQFF.

The rearrangement joins TRBV13 to TRBJ2-3, with 15 bases identical to TRBD2. V was pared by 4 bases and J by 5 bases, with 4 bases of the junction left unmatched. CDR1 and CDR2 (germline): PRHDT, FYEKMQ (reference sequence). The CDR3 sequence is 16 residues long. The CDR3, as DNA: TGTGCCAGCAGCTGGGGACTAGCGGGGGGAAAAGATACGCAGTATTTT. Protein sequence: CASSWGLAGGKDTQYF.

The chain carries TRBV5-1 and TRBJ1-4; 7 nucleotides align to TRBD1. This CDR3 spans 15 amino acids. V lost 4 bases and J lost 1; bases outside the gene matches: 4. Germline V gives CDR1 SGHRS, CDR2 YFSETQ. The CDR3 bases are TGCGCCAGCAGCGCGTGGGACAGAACTAATGAAAAACTGTTTTTT. Amino acid sequence: CASSAWDRTNEKLFF. Full variable domain (rest looked up from reference TRBV5-1 and TRBJ1-4): KAGVTQTPRYLIKTRGQQVTLSCSPISGHRSVSWYQQTPGQGLQFLFEYFSETQRNKGNFPGRFSGRQFSNSRSEMNVSTLELGDSALYLCASSAWDRTNEKLFFGSGTQLSVL.

This clone was seen only once. The chain carries TRBV12-1 and TRBJ2-1; the table gives TRBD1 as D, unverified against the DNA. TRBV12-1 counts as a pseudogene. The length of the CDR3 is 13 residues. In DNA, the CDR3 is TGTGCCAGCAGCTTTGCGAAGGGGCGTGAGCAGTTCTTC. Its protein product is CASSFAKGREQFF.

This clone was seen many times. The rearrangement uses TRBV10-1 and TRBJ2-1; D may be TRBD1 (5 bases). The V and J ends lost 7 bases and 8 bases respectively, with 12 bases between them. CDR3 length equals 12 residues. Germline CDR1 WNHNN, CDR2 SYGVQD (reference sequence). CDR3 nucleotide sequence: TGCGCCAGCAAATCATCGACAGATGAGCAGTTCTTC. It yields the protein CASKSSTDEQFF.

The chain employs TRBV27 and TRBJ2-1; tentatively, D is TRBD1 (6 bases). The CDR3 spans 18 residues. V gave up 5 bases and J gave up 4 bases, with 24 bases separating them. Germline values: CDR1 MNHEY, CDR2 SMNVEV (reference sequence). The CDR3 nucleotides are TGTGCCAGCAGTCCTATATCGGCAGGGTCTAGGGGGTACAATGAGCAGTTCTTC. Translated: CASSPISAGSRGYNEQFF.

The rearrangement links TRBV5-1 to TRBJ1-1; 9 positions match TRBD1. V lost 5 bases to trimming and J lost 0 bases; unmatched junction nucleotides: 8. CDR1 and CDR2 (germline): SGHRS, YFSETQ. The CDR3 runs to 16 residues. DNA of the CDR3: TGCGCCAGCAGTGCAGGGACAGGGTGGATGAACACTGAAGCTTTCTTT. It translates to CASSAGTGWMNTEAFF.

The rearrangement links TRBV28 to TRBJ1-5; 8 bases agree with TRBD1. The CDR3 loop spans 15 amino acids. Looked up from germline, CDR1 is MDHEN and CDR2 is SYDVKM. J gave up 2 bases and V 4 bases, and 4 bases lay outside the gene matches. CDR3 loop: CASSSGGDGNQPQHF. The DNA of the CDR3 is TGTGCCAGCAGTTCAGGGGGCGATGGCAATCAGCCCCAGCATTTT.